This T cell receptor beta chain came from a study of T cell responses to AZD1222 COVID-19 vaccine. TCRdb's table, derived via immunoSEQ multiplex PCR, lists solely in-frame clones and lacks some. The table lists 100,000 to 150,000 clones, approximately 85% of them singletons. This clonotype was sampled from an adult who received the AZD1222 COVID-19 vaccine. Material: peripheral blood, obtained 28 days after the second AZD1222 dose.

In nucleotides, the CDR3 is TGTGCCAGCAGCCAAGTGAAAATGTGGACTAGCGGGGGGCGGGTCACCGGGGAGCTGTTTTTT. This encodes CASSQVKMWTSGGRVTGELFF. This sequence joins TRBV3-1 (or the pseudogene TRBV3-2) and TRBJ2-2; 14 bases line up with TRBD2. The junction had 14 bases not matched to a gene; V was cut back by 1 base and J by 4 bases. Germline CDR1 reads LGHDT; CDR2 reads YNNKEL (reference sequence). The CDR3 spans 21 residues.